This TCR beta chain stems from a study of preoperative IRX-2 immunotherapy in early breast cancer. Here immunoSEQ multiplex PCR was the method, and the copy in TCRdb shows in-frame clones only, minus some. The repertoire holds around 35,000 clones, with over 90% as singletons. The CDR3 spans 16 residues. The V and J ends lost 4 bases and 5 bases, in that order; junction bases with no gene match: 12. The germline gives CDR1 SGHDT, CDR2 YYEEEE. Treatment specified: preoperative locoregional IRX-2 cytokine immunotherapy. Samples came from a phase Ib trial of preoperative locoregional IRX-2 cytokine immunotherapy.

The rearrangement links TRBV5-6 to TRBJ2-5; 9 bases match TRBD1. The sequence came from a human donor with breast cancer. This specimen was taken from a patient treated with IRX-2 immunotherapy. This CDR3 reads CASSVETGGLYETQYF. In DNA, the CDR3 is TGTGCCAGCAGCGTCGAGACAGGGGGGCTGTATGAGACCCAGTACTTC.